These 10 T cell receptor beta chains were all obtained from the same sample, sequenced in a study of blood T cell repertoires in COVID-19. Clones were read by immunoSEQ multiplex PCR, and TCRdb kept only the in-frame ones, dropping some. The sample consists of 65,000 to 70,000 clones, 86% of them appearing once. The sample was peripheral blood. These receptors were obtained from a man in his fifties with acute or convalescent COVID-19.

V is TRBV25-1 and J is TRBJ2-3; TRBD2 aligns across 13 bases. The ends lost 2 bases at V and 4 bases at J; junction bases unmatched: 3. The CDR3 is 16 amino acids. Germline V lookup: CDR1 MGHDK, CDR2 SYGVNS. The CDR3 nucleotides read TGTGCCAGCAGTGAACGGACTAGCGGGAGTTCAGATACGCAGTATTTT. Translation gives CASSERTSGSSDTQYF. The complete variable domain, with remaining parts taken from reference TRBV25-1 and TRBJ2-3, reads EADIYQTPRYLVIGTGKKITLECSQTMGHDKMYWYQQDPGMELHLIHYSYGVNSTEKGDLSSESTVSRIRTEHFPLTLESARPSHTSQYLCASSERTSGSSDTQYFGPGTRLTVL.

The V gene is TRBV18, the J gene TRBJ2-7, with 10 nucleotides matching TRBD2. The V segment lost 6 bases and the J segment 5 bases; nucleotides outside the gene matches: 1. Germline V gives CDR1 KGHSH, CDR2 LQKENI. CDR3 length equals 12 residues. CDR3 protein: CASSLAGDEQYF. CDR3 nucleotides: TGTGCCAGCTCCCTAGCGGGAGACGAGCAGTACTTC.

In the case of this clone: A read error may produce the germline difference seen at one junction end. The chain carries TRBV3-1 (or the pseudogene TRBV3-2) and TRBJ1-4; 11 bases map to TRBD1. The germline CDR1 and CDR2 sequences are LGHDT and YNNKEL (reference sequence). CDR3 length: 15 amino acids. The CDR3 coding sequence is TGTGCCAACAGCTCCCGGACAGGGGGCGTTGAAAAACTGTTTTTT. Its translation: CANSSRTGGVEKLFF.

The rearrangement links TRBV3-1 (or the pseudogene TRBV3-2) to TRBJ1-2; 7 bases are shared with TRBD1. The length of the CDR3 is 13 residues. V was clipped by 8 bases and J by 4 bases; unmatched bases: 7. Germline V lookup: CDR1 LGHDT, CDR2 YNNKEL (reference sequence). CDR3 in DNA: TGTGCCAGCGGGCAGGGGGGTTTCTATGGCTACACCTTC. Amino acids: CASGQGGFYGYTF.

This clone was picked up one time. This chain joins TRBV2 and TRBJ1-1; 8 bases fit TRBD1. CDR3 length equals 14 residues. The V and J ends lost 7 bases and 0 bases, in that order; junction bases with no gene match: 4. Germline lookup yields CDR1 SNHLY and CDR2 FYNNEI. The CDR3 coding sequence is TGTGCCAGCACCATACAGGGGGTGAACACTGAAGCTTTCTTT. Translating gives CASTIQGVNTEAFF.

V and J are TRBV7-9 and TRBJ1-3; D ambiguous. The CDR3 has 16 residues. V was clipped by 3 bases and J by 0 bases, with 12 bases between them. From germline, CDR1 is SEHNR and CDR2 FQNEAQ (reference sequence). CDR3 sequence reads: CASSLQQDNSGNTIYF. In DNA form, the CDR3 reads TGTGCCAGCAGCTTGCAACAAGATAACTCTGGAAACACCATATATTTT.

The chain is built from TRBV27 and TRBJ1-4; 8 positions agree with TRBD1. The J segment lost 0 bases and the V segment lost 3 bases, leaving 6 bases of the junction unmatched. CDR1 MNHEY and CDR2 SMNVEV come from the germline V gene (reference sequence). The CDR3 totals 17 residues. CDR3 sequence reads: CASSFRQGSTTNEKLFF. The CDR3 bases are TGTGCCAGCAGTTTCCGACAGGGGTCCACAACTAATGAAAAACTGTTTTTT.

This clone was counted a few times. This sequence joins TRBV13 and TRBJ2-6; D is unclear. Germline CDR1 reads PRHDT; CDR2 reads FYEKMQ (reference sequence). This CDR3 region has 13 residues. The V and J ends lost 5 bases and 4 bases respectively, with 6 bases between them. Written as DNA, the CDR3 is TGTGCCAGCAGCCCCGTAGGGGCCAACGTCCTGACTTTC. Translation: CASSPVGANVLTF.

This rearrangement joins TRBV7-6 to TRBJ2-5; 8 nucleotides line up with TRBD2. The CDR3 spans 15 residues. Germline loops: CDR1 SGHVS, CDR2 FNYEAQ. J lost 2 bases, V lost 0 bases, and 2 bases had no gene match. Written as DNA, the CDR3 is TGTGCCAGCAGCTTAGCACTAGCGGTACAAGAGACCCAGTACTTC. Protein product: CASSLALAVQETQYF.

The rearrangement uses TRBV4-2 and TRBJ1-5; D perhaps matches TRBD1 (6 bases). From germline, CDR1 is LGHNA and CDR2 YNFKEQ. Between the trimmed V and J ends, which lost 2 bases and 5 bases, there was a span of 22 bases. The CDR3 is 18 amino acids. This CDR3 is CASSQYLPGTSWDQPQHF. DNA for the CDR3: TGTGCCAGCAGCCAATACCTACCGGGGACAAGCTGGGATCAGCCCCAGCATTTT.